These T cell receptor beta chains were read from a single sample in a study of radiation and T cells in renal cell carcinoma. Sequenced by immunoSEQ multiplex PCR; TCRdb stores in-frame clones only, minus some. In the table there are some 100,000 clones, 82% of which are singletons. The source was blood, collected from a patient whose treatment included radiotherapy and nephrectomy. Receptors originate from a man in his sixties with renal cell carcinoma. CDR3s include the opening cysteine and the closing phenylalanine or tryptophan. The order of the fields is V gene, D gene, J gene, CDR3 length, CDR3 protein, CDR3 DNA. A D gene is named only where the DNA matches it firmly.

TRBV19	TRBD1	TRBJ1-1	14	CASSIRTGDTEAFF	TGTGCCAGTAGTATCCGGACAGGGGACACTGAAGCTTTCTTT
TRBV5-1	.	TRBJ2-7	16	CASSLVVGVSSYEQYF	TGCGCCAGCAGCTTGGTTGTGGGTGTGAGCTCCTACGAGCAGTACTTC
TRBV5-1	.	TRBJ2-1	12	CASSLVNGEQFF	TGCGCCAGCAGCTTGGTTAACGGTGAGCAGTTCTTC
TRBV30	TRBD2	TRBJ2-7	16	CAWRIGLAGVYGEQYF	TGTGCCTGGAGGATCGGACTAGCGGGAGTTTACGGCGAGCAGTACTTC
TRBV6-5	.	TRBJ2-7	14	CASSRGAFLYEQYF	TGTGCCAGCAGTAGGGGGGCATTTCTGTACGAGCAGTACTTC
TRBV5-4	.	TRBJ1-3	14	CASSLRGSGNTIYF	TGTGCCAGCAGCCTTCGTGGCTCTGGAAACACCATATATTTT
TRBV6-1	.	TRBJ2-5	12	CASSSRLETQYF	TGTGCCAGCAGTAGCCGTCTGGAGACCCAGTACTTC
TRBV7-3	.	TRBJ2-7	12	CASNLEAYEQYF	TGTGCCAGCAACTTAGAAGCCTACGAGCAGTACTTC
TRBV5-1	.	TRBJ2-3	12	CASSFNSDTQYF	TGCGCCAGCAGCTTTAACTCGGATACGCAGTATTTT
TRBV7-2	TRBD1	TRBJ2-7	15	CASSPRTGAPYEQYF	TGTGCCAGCAGCCCGCGGACAGGAGCCCCCTACGAGCAGTACTTC